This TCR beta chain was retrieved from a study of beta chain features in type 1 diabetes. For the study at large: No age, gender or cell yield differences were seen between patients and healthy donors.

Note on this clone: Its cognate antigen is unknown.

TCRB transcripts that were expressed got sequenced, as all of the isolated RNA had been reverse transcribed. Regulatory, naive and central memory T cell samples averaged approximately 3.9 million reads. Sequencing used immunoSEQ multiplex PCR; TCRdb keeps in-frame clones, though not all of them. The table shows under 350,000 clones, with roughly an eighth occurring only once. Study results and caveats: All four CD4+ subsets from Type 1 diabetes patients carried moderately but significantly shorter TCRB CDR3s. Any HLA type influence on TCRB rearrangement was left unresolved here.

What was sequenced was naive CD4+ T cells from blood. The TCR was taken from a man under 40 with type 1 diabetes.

CDR3 protein: CASSLAGTGLPSQYF. CDR3 coding DNA: TGTGCCAGCAGTCTGGCCGGGACAGGGCTCCCGAGCCAGTACTTC. This chain links TRBV28 with TRBJ2-7, with 9 bases that match TRBD1. Trimming removed 5 bases from V and 10 bases from J; junction bases left unmatched: 15. This CDR3 is 15 amino acids long. Germline CDR1 MDHEN, CDR2 SYDVKM.